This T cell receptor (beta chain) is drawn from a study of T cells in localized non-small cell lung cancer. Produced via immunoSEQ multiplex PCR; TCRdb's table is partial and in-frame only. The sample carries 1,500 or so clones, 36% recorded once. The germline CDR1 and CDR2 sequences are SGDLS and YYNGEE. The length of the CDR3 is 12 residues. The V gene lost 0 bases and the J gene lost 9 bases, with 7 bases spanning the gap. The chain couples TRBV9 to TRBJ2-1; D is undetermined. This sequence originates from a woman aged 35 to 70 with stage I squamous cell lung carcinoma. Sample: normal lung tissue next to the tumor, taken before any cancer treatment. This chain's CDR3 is CASSVVESEQFF. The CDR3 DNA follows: TGTGCCAGCAGCGTAGTTGAGAGTGAGCAGTTCTTC.